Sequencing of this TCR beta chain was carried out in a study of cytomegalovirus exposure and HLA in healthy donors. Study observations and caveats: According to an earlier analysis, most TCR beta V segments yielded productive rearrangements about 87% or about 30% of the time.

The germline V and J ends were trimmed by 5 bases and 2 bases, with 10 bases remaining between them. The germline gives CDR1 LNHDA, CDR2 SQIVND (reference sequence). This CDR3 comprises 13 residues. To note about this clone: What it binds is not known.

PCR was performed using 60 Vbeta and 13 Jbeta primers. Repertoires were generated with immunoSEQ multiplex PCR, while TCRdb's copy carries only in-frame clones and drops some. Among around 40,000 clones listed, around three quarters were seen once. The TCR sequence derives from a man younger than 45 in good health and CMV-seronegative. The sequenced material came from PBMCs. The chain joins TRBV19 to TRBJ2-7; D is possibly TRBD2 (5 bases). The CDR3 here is CASSAGEPYEQYF. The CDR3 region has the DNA TGTGCCAGTAGTGCCGGGGAGCCCTACGAGCAGTACTTC. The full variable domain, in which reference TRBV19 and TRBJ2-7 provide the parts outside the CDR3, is DGGITQSPKYLFRKEGQNVTLSCEQNLNHDAMYWYRQDPGQGLRLIYYSQIVNDFQKGDIAEGYSVSREKKESFPLTVTSAQKNPTAFYLCASSAGEPYEQYFGPGTRLTVT.